A single sample gave rise to the 5 T cell receptor beta chains below, sequenced in a study of CD8+CD57+ T cells in acquired aplastic anemia. Patients who underwent sequencing had shown CD8+CD57+ cell expansion by flow cytometry. TCR beta VDJ and CDR3 were profiled, and genomic DNA was the template. TCRdb processed the reads anew with MiXCR; each CDR3 protein has one entry. The sample carries around 250,000 distinct CDR3 sequences, 82% recorded once. Material for sequencing was sorted CD4+, CD8+, or CD8+CD57+ T cells (not recorded which) from PBMCs. The source is a human donor with aplastic anemia.

This clonotype came up a few times. This chain joins TRBV7-3 and TRBJ2-3; D uncertain. Germline values: CDR1 SGHTA, CDR2 FQGTGA. The CDR3 totals 15 residues. The V gene lost 2 bases and the J gene lost 15 bases, with 24 bases spanning the gap. The CDR3 protein is CASSLDRAYEQYFYF. CDR3 in DNA: TGTGCCAGCAGCTTAGACCGAGCCTACGAGCAGTACTTCTATTTT.

This rearrangement joins TRBV20-1 to TRBJ1-1, with TRBD1 identical over 7 bases. In germline, CDR1 is DFQATT, CDR2 SNEGSKA (reference sequence). CDR3 length equals 15 residues. Trimming at V came to 1 base and at J to 1 base, leaving 6 bases not matched to a gene. CDR3 DNA sequence: TGCAGTGCTAGAGGTTACAGGGGATCGAACACTGAAGCTTTCTTT. It is translated as CSARGYRGSNTEAFF.

As regards this clonotype: This CDR3 is missing its conserved last phenylalanine or tryptophan, likely due to a read error. The V and J genes are TRBV2 and TRBJ1-2; the D gene is possibly TRBD1 (5 bases). The germline CDR1 and CDR2 sequences are SNHLY and FYNNEI. This CDR3 comprises 15 residues. V shed 6 bases and J shed 6 bases, with 20 bases lying between them. CDR3 loop: CASSDEGDPKHGYTP. In DNA form, the CDR3 reads TGTGCCAGCAGCGACGAAGGGGACCCGAAGCATGGCTACACCCCC.

This chain links TRBV7-7 with TRBJ2-4; D possibly corresponds to TRBD2 (6 bases). The germline V gene encodes CDR1 SSHAT and CDR2 FNYEAQ (reference sequence). The CDR3 length is 12 residues. Trimming shortened V by 11 bases and J by 12 bases, and 20 bases separated the two germline ends. CDR3 loop: CAGGGAADTQYF. The CDR3 DNA follows: TGTGCCGGCGGAGGGGCTGCGGACACTCAGTACTTC.

The chain carries TRBV2 and TRBJ2-5; 7 bases map to TRBD2. After removal of 6 bases from V and 0 bases from J, the junction contained 4 bases not matched to a gene. The CDR3 loop spans 14 amino acids. Germline loops: CDR1 SNHLY, CDR2 FYNNEI. CDR3 nucleotide sequence: TGTGCCAGCAGGAGCGGGGCAGACCAAGAGACCCAGTACTTC. This translates into CASRSGADQETQYF.